This TCR beta chain is drawn from a study of T cell responses to AZD1222 COVID-19 vaccine. Overall study context: Samples with a second dose at about 4 or about 12 weeks were pooled together.

Data came from immunoSEQ multiplex PCR; TCRdb stores just in-frame clones and leaves some out. This table has over 110,000 clones, under 95% appearing once. As to this clone: Antigen unknown.

Study-wide points: Spike-specific TCR depth and breadth grew after two AZD1222 doses. Reportedly, close to half of spike-specific TCRs are directed against unmutated variant regions. Recipients of AZD1222 seropositive at baseline numbered only 6 or 7.

V dropped 7 bases and J dropped 0; count of bases not matched to a gene: 11. CDR1 SQVTM and CDR2 ANQGSEA come from the germline V gene. The CDR3 length is 15 residues. Sequencing was performed on peripheral blood, taken on day 0 of AZD1222 vaccination. This rearrangement joins TRBV29-1 to TRBJ1-1, with 7 nucleotides matching TRBD1. This receptor was obtained from an adult in good health. CDR3 residues: CSALSGGRMNTEAFF. The CDR3 nucleotides read TGCAGCGCTCTTTCAGGGGGTAGAATGAACACTGAAGCTTTCTTT.